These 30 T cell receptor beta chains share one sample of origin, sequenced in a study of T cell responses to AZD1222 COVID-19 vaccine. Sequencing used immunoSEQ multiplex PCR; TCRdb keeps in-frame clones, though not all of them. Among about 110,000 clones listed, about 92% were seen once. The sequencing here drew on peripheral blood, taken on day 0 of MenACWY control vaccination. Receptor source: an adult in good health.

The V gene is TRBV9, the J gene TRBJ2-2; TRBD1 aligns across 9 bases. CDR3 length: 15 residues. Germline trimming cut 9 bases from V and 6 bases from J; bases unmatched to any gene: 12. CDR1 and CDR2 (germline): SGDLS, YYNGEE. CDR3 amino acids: CATGRDRVGAGELFF. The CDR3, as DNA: TGTGCCACGGGCCGGGACAGGGTAGGAGCCGGGGAGCTGTTTTTT.

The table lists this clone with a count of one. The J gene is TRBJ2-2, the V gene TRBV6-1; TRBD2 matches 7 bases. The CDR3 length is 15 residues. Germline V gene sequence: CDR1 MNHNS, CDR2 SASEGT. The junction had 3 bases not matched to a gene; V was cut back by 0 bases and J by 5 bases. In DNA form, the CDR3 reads TGTGCCAGCAGTGAAGCGGGGGGAGGGACCGGGGAGCTGTTTTTT. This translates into CASSEAGGGTGELFF.

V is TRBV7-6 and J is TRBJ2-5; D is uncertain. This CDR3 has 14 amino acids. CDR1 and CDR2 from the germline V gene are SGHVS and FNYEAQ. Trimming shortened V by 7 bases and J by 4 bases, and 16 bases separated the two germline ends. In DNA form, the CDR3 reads TGTGCCAGCAATGATCATACAAAGGGAGAGACCCAGTACTTC. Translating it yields CASNDHTKGETQYF. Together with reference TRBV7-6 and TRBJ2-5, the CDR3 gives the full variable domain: GAGVSQSPRYKVTKRGQDVALRCDPISGHVSLYWYRQALGQGPEFLTYFNYEAQQDKSGLPNDRFSAERPEGSISTLTIQRTEQRDSAMYRCASNDHTKGETQYFGPGTRLLVL.

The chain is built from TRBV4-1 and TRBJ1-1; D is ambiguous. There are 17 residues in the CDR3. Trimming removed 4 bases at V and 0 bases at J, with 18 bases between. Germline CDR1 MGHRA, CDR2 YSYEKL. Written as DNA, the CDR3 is TGCGCCAGCAGCCCCTCGCTGGCAGTGGGTATGAACACTGAAGCTTTCTTT. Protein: CASSPSLAVGMNTEAFF.

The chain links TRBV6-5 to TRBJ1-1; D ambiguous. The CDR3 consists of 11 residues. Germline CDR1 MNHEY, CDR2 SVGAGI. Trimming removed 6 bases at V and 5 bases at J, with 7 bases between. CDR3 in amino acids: CASRAGTEAFF. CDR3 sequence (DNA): TGTGCCAGCAGGGCCGGGACTGAAGCTTTCTTT.

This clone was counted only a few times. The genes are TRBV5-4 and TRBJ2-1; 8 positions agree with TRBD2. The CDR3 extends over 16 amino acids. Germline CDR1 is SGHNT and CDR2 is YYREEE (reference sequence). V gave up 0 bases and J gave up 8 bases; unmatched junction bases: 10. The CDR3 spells CASSLELSGVAHEQFF. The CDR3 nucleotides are TGTGCCAGCAGCTTGGAACTTAGCGGGGTAGCACATGAGCAGTTCTTC.

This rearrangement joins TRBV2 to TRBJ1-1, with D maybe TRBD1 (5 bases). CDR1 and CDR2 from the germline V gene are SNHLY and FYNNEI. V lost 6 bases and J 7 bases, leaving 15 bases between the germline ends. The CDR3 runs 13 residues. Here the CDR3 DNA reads TGTGCCAGCAGGGCAGGGAGGGTAGGTGAAGCTTTCTTT. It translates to CASRAGRVGEAFF.

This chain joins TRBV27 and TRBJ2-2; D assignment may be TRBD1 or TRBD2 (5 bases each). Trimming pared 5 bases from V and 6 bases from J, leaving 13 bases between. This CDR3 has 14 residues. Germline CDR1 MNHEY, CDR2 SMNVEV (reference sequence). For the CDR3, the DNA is TGTGCCAGCAGTGGGACCAAAAAGTCCGGGGAGCTGTTTTTT. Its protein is CASSGTKKSGELFF.

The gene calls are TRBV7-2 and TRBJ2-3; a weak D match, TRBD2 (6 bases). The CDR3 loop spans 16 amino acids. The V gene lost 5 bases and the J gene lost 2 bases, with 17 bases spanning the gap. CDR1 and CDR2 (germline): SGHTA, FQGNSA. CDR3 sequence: CASSPNAAGNTDTQYF. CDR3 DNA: TGTGCCAGCAGCCCTAATGCCGCGGGGAACACAGATACGCAGTATTTT.

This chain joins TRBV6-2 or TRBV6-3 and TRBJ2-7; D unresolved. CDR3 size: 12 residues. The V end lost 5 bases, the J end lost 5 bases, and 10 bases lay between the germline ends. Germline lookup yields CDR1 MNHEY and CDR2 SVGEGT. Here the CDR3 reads CASSAGRDEQYF. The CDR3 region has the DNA TGTGCCAGCAGTGCCGGAAGGGACGAGCAGTACTTC.

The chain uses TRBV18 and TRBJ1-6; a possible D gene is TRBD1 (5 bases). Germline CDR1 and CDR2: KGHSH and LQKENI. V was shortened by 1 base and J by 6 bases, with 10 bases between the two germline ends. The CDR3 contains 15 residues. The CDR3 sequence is CASSPRRQINSPLHF. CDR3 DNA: TGTGCCAGCTCACCACGTCGACAGATTAATTCACCCCTCCACTTT.

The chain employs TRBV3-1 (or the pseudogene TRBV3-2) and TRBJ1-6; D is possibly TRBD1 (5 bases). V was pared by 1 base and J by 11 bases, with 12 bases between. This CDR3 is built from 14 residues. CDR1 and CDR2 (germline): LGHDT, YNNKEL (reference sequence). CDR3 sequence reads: CASSQASRGTPLHF. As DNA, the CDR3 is TGTGCCAGCAGCCAAGCGTCTCGGGGGACACCCCTCCACTTT.

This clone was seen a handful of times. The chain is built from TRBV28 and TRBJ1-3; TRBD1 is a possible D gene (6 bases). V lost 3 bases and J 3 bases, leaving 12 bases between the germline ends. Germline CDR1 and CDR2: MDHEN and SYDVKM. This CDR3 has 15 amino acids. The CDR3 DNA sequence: TGTGCCAGCAGTTTTCTGGGGGCGGATGGAAACACCATATATTTT. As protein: CASSFLGADGNTIYF.

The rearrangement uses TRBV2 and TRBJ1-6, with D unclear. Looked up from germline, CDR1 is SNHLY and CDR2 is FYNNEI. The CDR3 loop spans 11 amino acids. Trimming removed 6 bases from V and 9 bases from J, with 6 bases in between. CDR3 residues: CASSIISPLHF. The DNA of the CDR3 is TGTGCCAGCAGCATAATTTCACCCCTCCACTTT.

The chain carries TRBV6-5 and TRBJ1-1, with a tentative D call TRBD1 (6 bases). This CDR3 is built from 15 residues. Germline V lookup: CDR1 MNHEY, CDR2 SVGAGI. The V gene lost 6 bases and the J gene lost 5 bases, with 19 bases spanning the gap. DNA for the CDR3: TGTGCCAGCAGCTCTACAGGGTTAAGGAGGACTGAAGCTTTCTTT. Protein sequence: CASSSTGLRRTEAFF.

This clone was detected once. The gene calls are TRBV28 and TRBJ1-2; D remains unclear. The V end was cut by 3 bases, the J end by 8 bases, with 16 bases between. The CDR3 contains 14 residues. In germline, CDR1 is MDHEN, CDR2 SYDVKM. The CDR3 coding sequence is TGTGCCAGCAGTTTTCAGCTGGGGTTGGTAGGCTACACCTTC. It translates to CASSFQLGLVGYTF.

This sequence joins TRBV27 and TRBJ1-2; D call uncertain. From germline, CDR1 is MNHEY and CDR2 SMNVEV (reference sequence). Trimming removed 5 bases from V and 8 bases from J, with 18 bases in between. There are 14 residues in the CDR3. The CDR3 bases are TGTGCCAGCAGTCCCACTCTAGTTTCTTTAGGCTACACCTTC. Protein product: CASSPTLVSLGYTF.

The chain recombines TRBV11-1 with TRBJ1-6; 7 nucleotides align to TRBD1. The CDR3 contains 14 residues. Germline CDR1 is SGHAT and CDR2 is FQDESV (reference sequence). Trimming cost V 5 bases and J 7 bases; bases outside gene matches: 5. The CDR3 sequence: CASSARGNNSPLHF. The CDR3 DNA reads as TGTGCCAGCAGCGCCAGGGGGAACAATTCACCCCTCCACTTT.

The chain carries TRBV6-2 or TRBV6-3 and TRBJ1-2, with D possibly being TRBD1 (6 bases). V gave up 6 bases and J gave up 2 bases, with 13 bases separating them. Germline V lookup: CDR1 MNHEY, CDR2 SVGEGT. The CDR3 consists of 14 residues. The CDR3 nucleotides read TGTGCCAGCAGCCGGACAGCGACGAACTATGGCTACACCTTC. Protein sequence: CASSRTATNYGYTF.

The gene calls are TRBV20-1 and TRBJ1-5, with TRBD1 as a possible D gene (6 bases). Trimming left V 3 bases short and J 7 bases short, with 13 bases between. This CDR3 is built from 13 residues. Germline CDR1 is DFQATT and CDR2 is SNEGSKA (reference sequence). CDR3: CSASGGPRQPQHF. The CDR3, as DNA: TGCAGTGCTAGTGGGGGGCCCCGGCAGCCCCAGCATTTT.

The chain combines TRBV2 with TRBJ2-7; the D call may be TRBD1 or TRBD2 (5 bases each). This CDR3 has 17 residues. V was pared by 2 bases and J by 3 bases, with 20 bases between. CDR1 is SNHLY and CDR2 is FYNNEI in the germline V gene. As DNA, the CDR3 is TGTGCCAGCAGTGAATCTAAGATTTTCGGGACGGACTACGAGCAGTACTTC. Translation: CASSESKIFGTDYEQYF.

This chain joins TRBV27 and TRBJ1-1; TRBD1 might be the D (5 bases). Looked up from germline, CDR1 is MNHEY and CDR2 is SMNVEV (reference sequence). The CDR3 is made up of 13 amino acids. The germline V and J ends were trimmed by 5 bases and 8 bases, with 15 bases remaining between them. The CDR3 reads CASSPKGRLEAFF. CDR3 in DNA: TGTGCCAGCAGTCCTAAGGGACGGCTCGAAGCTTTCTTT.

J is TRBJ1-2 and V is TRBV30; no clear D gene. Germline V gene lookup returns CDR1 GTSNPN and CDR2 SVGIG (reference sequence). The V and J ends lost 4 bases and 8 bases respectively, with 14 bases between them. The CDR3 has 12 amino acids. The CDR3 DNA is TGTGCCTGGATAGAAACGGGGTTAGGCTACACCTTC. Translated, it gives CAWIETGLGYTF.

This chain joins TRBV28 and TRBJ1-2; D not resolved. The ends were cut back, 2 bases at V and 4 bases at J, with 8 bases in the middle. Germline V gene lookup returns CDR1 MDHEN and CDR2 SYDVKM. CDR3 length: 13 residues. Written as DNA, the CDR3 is TGTGCCAGCAGTTTAGAGGATTTCTATGGCTACACCTTC. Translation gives CASSLEDFYGYTF.

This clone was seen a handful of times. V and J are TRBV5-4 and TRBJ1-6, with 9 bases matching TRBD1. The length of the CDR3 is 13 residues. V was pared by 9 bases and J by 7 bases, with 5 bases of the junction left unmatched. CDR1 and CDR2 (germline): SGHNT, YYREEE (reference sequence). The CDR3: CATKGTGNSPLHF. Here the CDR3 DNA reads TGTGCCACCAAAGGGACAGGGAATTCACCCCTCCACTTT.

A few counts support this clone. The CDR3 sequence: CASSYKESETQYF. The CDR3 nucleotides read TGTGCCAGCAGTTACAAGGAATCGGAGACCCAGTACTTC. The V call is TRBV6-2 or TRBV6-3, the J call TRBJ2-5; the D is unclear. Trimming removed 2 bases at V and 5 bases at J, with 9 bases between. The germline gives CDR1 MNHEY, CDR2 SVGEGT. The length of the CDR3 is 13 residues.

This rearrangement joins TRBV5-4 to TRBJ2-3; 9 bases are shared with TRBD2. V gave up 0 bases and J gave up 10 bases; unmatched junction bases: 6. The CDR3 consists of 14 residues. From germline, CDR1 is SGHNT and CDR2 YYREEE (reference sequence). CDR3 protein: CASSLEASGNAQYF. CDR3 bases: TGTGCCAGCAGCTTGGAGGCTAGCGGGAACGCGCAGTATTTT. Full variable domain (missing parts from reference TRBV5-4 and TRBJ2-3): ETGVTQSPTHLIKTRGQQVTLRCSSQSGHNTVSWYQQALGQGPQFIFQYYREEENGRGNFPPRFSGLQFPNYSSELNVNALELDDSALYLCASSLEASGNAQYFGPGTRLTVL.

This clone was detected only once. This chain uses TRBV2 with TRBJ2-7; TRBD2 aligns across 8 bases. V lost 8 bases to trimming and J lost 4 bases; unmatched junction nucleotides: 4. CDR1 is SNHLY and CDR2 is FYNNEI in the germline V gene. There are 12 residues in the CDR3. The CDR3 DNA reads TGTGCCAGCCGCGGGGGGCCTTACGAGCAGTACTTC. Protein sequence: CASRGGPYEQYF.

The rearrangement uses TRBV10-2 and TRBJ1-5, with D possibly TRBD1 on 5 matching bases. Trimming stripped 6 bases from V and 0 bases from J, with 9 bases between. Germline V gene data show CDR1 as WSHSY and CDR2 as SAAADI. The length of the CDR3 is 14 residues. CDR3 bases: TGCGCCAGCAGGCCCGGGGGTAGCAATCAGCCCCAGCATTTT. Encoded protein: CASRPGGSNQPQHF.

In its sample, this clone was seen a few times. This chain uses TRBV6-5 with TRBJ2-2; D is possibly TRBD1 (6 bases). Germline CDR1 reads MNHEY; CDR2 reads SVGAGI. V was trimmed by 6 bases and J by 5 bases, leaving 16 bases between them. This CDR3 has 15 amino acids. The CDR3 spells CASSTGTHLTGELFF. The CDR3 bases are TGTGCCAGCAGCACCGGGACACACTTAACCGGGGAGCTGTTTTTT.